The T cell receptor (beta chain) described here comes from a study of cytomegalovirus exposure and HLA in healthy donors. The PCR made use of 60 Vbeta and 13 Jbeta primers. TCRdb keeps only in-frame clones here, not all; method: immunoSEQ multiplex PCR. Among under 150,000 clones listed, around 82% were seen once. The CDR3 is 15 amino acids. V was clipped by 1 base and J by 2 bases, with 9 bases between them. Germline loops: CDR1 KGHSH, CDR2 LQKENI. The rearrangement joins TRBV18 to TRBJ1-5; D is possibly TRBD1 (5 bases). The receptor was derived from a woman in her twenties or thirties in good health and CMV-seropositive. The material sequenced was PBMCs. The CDR3 DNA reads TGTGCCAGCTCACCACAGGGGATCGGCAATCAGCCCCAGCATTTT. Amino acid sequence: CASSPQGIGNQPQHF.